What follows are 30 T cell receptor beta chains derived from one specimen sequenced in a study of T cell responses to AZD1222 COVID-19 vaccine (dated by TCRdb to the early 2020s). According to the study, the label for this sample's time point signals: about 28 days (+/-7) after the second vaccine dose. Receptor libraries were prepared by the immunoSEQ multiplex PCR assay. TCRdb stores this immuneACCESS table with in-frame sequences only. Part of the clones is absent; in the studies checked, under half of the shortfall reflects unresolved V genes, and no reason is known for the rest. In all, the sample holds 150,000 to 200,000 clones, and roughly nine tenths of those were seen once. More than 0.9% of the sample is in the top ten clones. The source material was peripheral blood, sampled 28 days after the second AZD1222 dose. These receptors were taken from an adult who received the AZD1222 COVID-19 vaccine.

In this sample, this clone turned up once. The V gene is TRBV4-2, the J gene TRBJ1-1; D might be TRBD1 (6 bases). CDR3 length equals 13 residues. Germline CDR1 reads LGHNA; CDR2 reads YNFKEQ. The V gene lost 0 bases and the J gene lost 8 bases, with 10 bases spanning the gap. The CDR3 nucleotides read TGTGCCAGCAGCCAAGAAAGGACAGCCGAAGCTTTCTTT. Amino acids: CASSQERTAEAFF.

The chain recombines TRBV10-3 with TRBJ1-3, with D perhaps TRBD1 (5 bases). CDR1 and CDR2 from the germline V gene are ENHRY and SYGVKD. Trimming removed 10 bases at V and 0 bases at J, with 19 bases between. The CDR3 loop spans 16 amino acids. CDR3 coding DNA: TGTGCCACCTACCCGACTACAGGAGACTCTGGAAACACCATATATTTT. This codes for CATYPTTGDSGNTIYF.

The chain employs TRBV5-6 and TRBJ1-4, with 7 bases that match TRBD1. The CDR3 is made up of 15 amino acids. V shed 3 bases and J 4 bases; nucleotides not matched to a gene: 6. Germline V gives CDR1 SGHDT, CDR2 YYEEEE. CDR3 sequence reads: CASSYRQGFNEKLFF. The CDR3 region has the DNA TGTGCCAGCAGCTACAGACAGGGTTTTAATGAAAAACTGTTTTTT.

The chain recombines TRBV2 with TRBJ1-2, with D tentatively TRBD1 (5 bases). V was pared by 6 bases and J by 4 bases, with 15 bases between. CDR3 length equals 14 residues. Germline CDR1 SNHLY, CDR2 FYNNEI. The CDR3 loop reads CASRPQGGSYGYTF. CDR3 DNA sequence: TGTGCCAGCAGGCCCCAGGGTGGGAGCTATGGCTACACCTTC.

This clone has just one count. The CDR3 here is CASSMEVGGEQYF. The CDR3, as DNA: TGTGCCAGTAGTATGGAGGTTGGGGGCGAGCAGTACTTC. The chain carries TRBV19 and TRBJ2-7; D may correspond to TRBD1 or TRBD2 (5 bases each). CDR1 is LNHDA and CDR2 is SQIVND in the germline V gene (reference sequence). V gave up 3 bases and J gave up 6 bases, with 12 bases separating them. CDR3 length: 13 residues.

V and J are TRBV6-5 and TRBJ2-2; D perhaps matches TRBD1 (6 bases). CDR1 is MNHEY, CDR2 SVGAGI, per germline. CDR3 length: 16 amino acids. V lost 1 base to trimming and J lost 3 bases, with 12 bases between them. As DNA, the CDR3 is TGTGCCAGCAGTTACTTTCAGGGGTGGGACACCGGGGAGCTGTTTTTT. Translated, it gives CASSYFQGWDTGELFF.

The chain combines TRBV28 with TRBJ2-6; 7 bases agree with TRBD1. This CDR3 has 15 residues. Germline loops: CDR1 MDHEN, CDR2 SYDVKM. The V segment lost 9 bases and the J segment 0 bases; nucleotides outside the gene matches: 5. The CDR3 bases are TGTGCCAGTCTACAGGGGAGCTCTGGGGCCAACGTCCTGACTTTC. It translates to CASLQGSSGANVLTF.

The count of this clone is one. CDR3: CASISVAGGSYEQYF. CDR3 DNA: TGTGCCAGCATTTCCGTGGCGGGAGGGTCCTACGAGCAGTACTTC. This chain uses TRBV27 with TRBJ2-7; TRBD2 agrees at 9 bases. There are 15 residues in the CDR3. The V gene end was trimmed by 7 bases and the J gene end by 1 base; junction bases not matched to a gene: 8. CDR1 MNHEY and CDR2 SMNVEV come from the germline V gene (reference sequence).

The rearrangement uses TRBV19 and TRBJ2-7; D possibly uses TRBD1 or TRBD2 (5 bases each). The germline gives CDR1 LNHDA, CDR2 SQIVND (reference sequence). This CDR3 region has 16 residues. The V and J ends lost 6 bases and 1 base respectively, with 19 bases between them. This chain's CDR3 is CASSRWTGRYSYEQYF. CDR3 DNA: TGTGCCAGTAGCCGGTGGACGGGACGCTATTCCTACGAGCAGTACTTC.

In nucleotides, the CDR3 is TGCGCCAGCCATCCAACTAGCGGAACCACAGATACGCAGTATTTT. This translates into CASHPTSGTTDTQYF. V and J are TRBV5-1 and TRBJ2-3; TRBD2 aligns across 8 bases. Germline CDR1 is SGHRS and CDR2 is YFSETQ. Germline trimming cut 7 bases from V and 2 bases from J; bases unmatched to any gene: 9. The CDR3 is made up of 15 amino acids.

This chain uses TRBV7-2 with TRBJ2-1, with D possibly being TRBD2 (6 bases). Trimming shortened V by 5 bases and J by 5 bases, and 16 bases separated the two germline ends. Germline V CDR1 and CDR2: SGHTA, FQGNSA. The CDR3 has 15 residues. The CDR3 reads CASSRRGAGDNEQFF. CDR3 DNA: TGTGCCAGCAGCAGGCGGGGAGCCGGGGACAATGAGCAGTTCTTC.

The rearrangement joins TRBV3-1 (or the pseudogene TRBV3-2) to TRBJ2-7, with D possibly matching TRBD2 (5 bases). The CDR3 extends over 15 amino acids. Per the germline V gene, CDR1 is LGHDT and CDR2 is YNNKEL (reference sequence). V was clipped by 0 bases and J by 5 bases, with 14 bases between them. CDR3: CASSQDLEGTHEQYF. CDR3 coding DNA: TGTGCCAGCAGCCAAGATTTAGAGGGAACCCACGAGCAGTACTTC.

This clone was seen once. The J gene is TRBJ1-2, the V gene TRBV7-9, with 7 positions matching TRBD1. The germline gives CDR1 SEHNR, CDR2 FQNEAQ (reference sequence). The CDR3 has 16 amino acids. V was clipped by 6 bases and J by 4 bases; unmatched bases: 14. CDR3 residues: CASSSTLPGQLYGYTF. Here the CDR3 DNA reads TGTGCCAGCAGTTCTACGTTACCGGGACAGCTCTATGGCTACACCTTC.

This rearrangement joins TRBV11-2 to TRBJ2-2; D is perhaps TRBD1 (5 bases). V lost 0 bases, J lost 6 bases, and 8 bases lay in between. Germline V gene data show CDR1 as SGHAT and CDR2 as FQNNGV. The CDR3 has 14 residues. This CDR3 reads CASSLDRVPGELFF. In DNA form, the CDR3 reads TGTGCCAGCAGCTTAGACAGGGTACCCGGGGAGCTGTTTTTT.

The CDR3 spells CASSIQLHLNYGYTF. The CDR3 bases are TGTGCCAGTAGTATACAACTACACCTCAACTATGGCTACACCTTC. The J gene is TRBJ1-2, the V gene TRBV19; D gene unclear. This CDR3 spans 15 amino acids. Between the trimmed V and J ends, which lost 2 bases and 2 bases, there was a span of 12 bases. Germline CDR1 is LNHDA and CDR2 is SQIVND (reference sequence).

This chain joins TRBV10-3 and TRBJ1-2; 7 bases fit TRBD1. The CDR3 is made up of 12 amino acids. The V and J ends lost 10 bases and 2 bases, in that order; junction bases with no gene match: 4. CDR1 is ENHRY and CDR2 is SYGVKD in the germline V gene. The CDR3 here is CATLQGNYGYTF. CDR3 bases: TGTGCCACCCTACAGGGGAACTATGGCTACACCTTC.

CDR3 residues: CASSSRTGPNEKLFF. CDR3 sequence (DNA): TGTGCCAGCAGCTCCAGGACAGGACCTAATGAAAAACTGTTTTTT. The V gene is TRBV3-1 (or the pseudogene TRBV3-2), the J gene TRBJ1-4; TRBD1 aligns across 7 bases. Germline loops: CDR1 LGHDT, CDR2 YNNKEL (reference sequence). V lost 5 bases to trimming and J lost 3 bases; unmatched junction nucleotides: 6. The CDR3 spans 15 residues.

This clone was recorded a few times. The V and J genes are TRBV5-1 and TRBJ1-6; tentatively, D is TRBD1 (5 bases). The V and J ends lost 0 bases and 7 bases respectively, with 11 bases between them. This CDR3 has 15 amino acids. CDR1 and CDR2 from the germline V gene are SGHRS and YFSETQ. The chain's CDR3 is CASSLEGLENSPLHF. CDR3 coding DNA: TGCGCCAGCAGCTTGGAGGGGCTAGAGAATTCACCCCTCCACTTT.

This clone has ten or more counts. The CDR3: CASSYREETQYF. The DNA for the CDR3 is TGTGCCAGCAGTTACAGGGAAGAGACCCAGTACTTC. The chain recombines TRBV6-5 with TRBJ2-5, with D unresolved. V was shortened by 2 bases and J by 3 bases, with 4 bases between the two germline ends. The CDR3 consists of 12 residues. Germline V gene data show CDR1 as MNHEY and CDR2 as SVGAGI.

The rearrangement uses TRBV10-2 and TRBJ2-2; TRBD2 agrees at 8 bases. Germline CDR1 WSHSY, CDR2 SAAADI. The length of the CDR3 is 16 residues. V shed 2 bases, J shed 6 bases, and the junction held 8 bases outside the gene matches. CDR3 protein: CASSEPRGRYPGELFF. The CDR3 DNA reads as TGCGCCAGCAGTGAGCCACGCGGGAGGTATCCCGGGGAGCTGTTTTTT.

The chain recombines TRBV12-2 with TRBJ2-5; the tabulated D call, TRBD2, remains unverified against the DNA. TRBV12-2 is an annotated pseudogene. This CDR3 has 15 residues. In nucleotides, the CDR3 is TGTGCAAGTCGCTCCTCTAGAAATTGTGGGGAGACCCAGTACTTC. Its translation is CASRSSRNCGETQYF.

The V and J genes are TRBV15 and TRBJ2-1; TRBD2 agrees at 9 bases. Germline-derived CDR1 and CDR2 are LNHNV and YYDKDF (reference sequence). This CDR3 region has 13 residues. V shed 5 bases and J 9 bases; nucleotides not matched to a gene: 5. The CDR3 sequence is CATSGGGASEQFF. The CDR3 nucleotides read TGTGCCACCAGCGGCGGGGGGGCCTCTGAGCAGTTCTTC.

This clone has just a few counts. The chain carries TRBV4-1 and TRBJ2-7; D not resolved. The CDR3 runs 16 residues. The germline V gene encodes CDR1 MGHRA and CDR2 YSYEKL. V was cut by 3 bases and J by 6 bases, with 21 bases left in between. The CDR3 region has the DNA TGCGCCAGCAGCCATCTAAGGGCAGGCCTCCCCGGCGAGCAGTACTTC. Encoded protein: CASSHLRAGLPGEQYF.

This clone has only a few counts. CDR3 nucleotide sequence: TGTGCCAGCAGCCAAGCCCCCCCCGCCGGGACAGCCTTAGCAACTAATGAAAAACTGTTTTTT. Translated: CASSQAPPAGTALATNEKLFF. V gene TRBV4-2 combines with J gene TRBJ1-4; 7 positions agree with TRBD1. Germline V lookup: CDR1 LGHNA, CDR2 YNFKEQ. The CDR3 loop spans 21 amino acids. J was trimmed by 0 bases and V by 1 base; bases with no gene match: 17.

The CDR3 DNA reads as TGTGCCAGCAGTTATGGGACGCAGAACACTGAAGCTTTCTTT. Its translation is CASSYGTQNTEAFF. The chain has TRBV6-2 or TRBV6-3 and TRBJ1-1; D might be TRBD1 (5 bases). The length of the CDR3 is 14 residues. Germline-derived CDR1 and CDR2 are MNHEY and SVGEGT. The V end was cut by 3 bases, the J end by 1 base, with 9 bases between.

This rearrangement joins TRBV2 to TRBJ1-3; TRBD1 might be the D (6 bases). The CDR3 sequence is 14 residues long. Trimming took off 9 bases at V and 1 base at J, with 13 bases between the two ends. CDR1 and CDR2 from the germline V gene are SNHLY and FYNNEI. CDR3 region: CASTGGGSGNTIYF. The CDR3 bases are TGTGCCAGTACTGGGGGCGGATCTGGAAACACCATATATTTT. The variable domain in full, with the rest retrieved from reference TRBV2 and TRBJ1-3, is EPEVTQTPSHQVTQMGQEVILRCVPISNHLYFYWYRQILGQKVEFLVSFYNNEISEKSEIFDDQFSVERPDGSNFTLKIRSTKLEDSAMYFCASTGGGSGNTIYFGEGSWLTVV.

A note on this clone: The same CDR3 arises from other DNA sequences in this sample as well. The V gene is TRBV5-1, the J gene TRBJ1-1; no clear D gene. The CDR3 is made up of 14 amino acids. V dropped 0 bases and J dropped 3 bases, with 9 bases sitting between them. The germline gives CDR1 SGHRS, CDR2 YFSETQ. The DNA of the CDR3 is TGCGCCAGCAGCTTGGTTGGGGAGGACACTGAAGCTTTCTTT. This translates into CASSLVGEDTEAFF.

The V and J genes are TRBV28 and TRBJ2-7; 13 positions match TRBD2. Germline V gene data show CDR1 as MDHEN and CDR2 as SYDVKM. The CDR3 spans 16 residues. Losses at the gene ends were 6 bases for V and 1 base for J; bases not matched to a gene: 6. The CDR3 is CASSEPGLAGSYEQYF. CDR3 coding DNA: TGTGCCAGCAGCGAACCGGGACTAGCGGGGTCCTACGAGCAGTACTTC. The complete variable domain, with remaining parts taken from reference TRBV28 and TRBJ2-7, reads DVKVTQSSRYLVKRTGEKVFLECVQDMDHENMFWYRQDPGLGLRLIYFSYDVKMKEKGDIPEGYSVSREKKERFSLILESASTNQTSMYLCASSEPGLAGSYEQYFGPGTRLTVT.

The CDR3 sequence is CASSNSGVGKFAFF. In DNA form, the CDR3 reads TGTGCCAGCAGTAACTCGGGGGTGGGAAAGTTCGCTTTCTTT. The chain employs TRBV27 and TRBJ1-1; D possibly corresponds to TRBD1 (5 bases). Germline assignment: CDR1 MNHEY and CDR2 SMNVEV (reference sequence). Trimming stripped 5 bases from V and 11 bases from J, with 21 bases between. This CDR3 contains 14 residues.

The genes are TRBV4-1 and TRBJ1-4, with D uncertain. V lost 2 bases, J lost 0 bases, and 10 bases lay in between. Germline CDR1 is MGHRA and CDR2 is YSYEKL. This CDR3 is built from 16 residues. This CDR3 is CASSQRQTATNEKLFF. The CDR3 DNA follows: TGCGCCAGCAGCCAAAGGCAGACTGCAACTAATGAAAAACTGTTTTTT.